The next 28 T cell receptor beta chains were all read from a single sample in a study of cytomegalovirus exposure and HLA in healthy donors (dated by TCRdb to 2016 to 2017). Libraries were prepared through the immunoSEQ multiplex PCR assay. A mixture of 60 forward primers for TCR Vbeta segments and 13 reverse primers for TCR Jbeta segments was used in the multiplex PCR. Entries here come from immuneACCESS through TCRdb and include only in-frame sequences with V and J called. Some clones fail to appear in such tables; in the studies checked, an unresolved V gene covers under half of the shortfall, and the cause of the remainder is unknown. This sample has approximately 190,000 clones in its table, and approximately 80% of those were observed once. The ten largest clones add up to around 14% of the sample. Sequenced material: PBMCs. The origin of the receptors is a woman in her thirties in good health and CMV-seropositive.

Only one count was recorded for this clone. The chain uses TRBV2 and TRBJ2-7; D is uncertain. Trimming took 5 bases from V and 5 from J, leaving 10 bases between them. The CDR3 spans 12 residues. Germline lookup yields CDR1 SNHLY and CDR2 FYNNEI. DNA for the CDR3: TGTGCCAGCAGTCTGGAGAGGCACGAGCAGTACTTC. Residues: CASSLERHEQYF.

J is TRBJ2-1 and V is TRBV2; the match to TRBD2 covers 11 bases. Germline-derived CDR1 and CDR2 are SNHLY and FYNNEI. After removal of 2 bases from V and 5 bases from J, the junction contained 5 bases not matched to a gene. The CDR3 runs 16 residues. CDR3 coding DNA: TGTGCCAGCAGTGAAAGTGTACTAGCGGGAGACAATGAGCAGTTCTTC. Translating it yields CASSESVLAGDNEQFF.

This chain connects TRBV6-5 to TRBJ2-7; the match to TRBD1 covers 9 bases. The V and J ends lost 5 bases and 2 bases, in that order; junction bases with no gene match: 7. This CDR3 spans 15 amino acids. The germline CDR1 and CDR2 sequences are MNHEY and SVGAGI. The DNA of the CDR3 is TGTGCCAGCAGTACCAAACGGGACAGGGCCTACGAGCAGTACTTC. This encodes CASSTKRDRAYEQYF.

CDR3 sequence: CASSRPQGVTDTQYF. DNA for the CDR3: TGTGCCAGCAGCCGCCCGCAGGGGGTAACAGATACGCAGTATTTT. This chain uses TRBV9 with TRBJ2-3; 7 nucleotides line up with TRBD1. The V gene end was trimmed by 4 bases and the J gene end by 3 bases; junction bases not matched to a gene: 8. This CDR3 has 15 residues. Germline V gives CDR1 SGDLS, CDR2 YYNGEE. Full variable domain (missing parts from reference TRBV9 and TRBJ2-3): DSGVTQTPKHLITATGQRVTLRCSPRSGDLSVYWYQQSLDQGLQFLIQYYNGEERAKGNILERFSAQQFPDLHSELNLSSLELGDSALYFCASSRPQGVTDTQYFGPGTRLTVL.

The rearrangement uses TRBV5-4 and TRBJ2-7; the match to TRBD1 covers 11 bases. With V trimmed by 4 bases and J by 6 bases, 9 bases remained unmatched. The germline CDR1 and CDR2 sequences are SGHNT and YYREEE (reference sequence). CDR3 length: 15 residues. The CDR3 is CASSRKDRGQSEQYF. The CDR3 coding sequence is TGTGCCAGCAGCCGTAAGGACAGGGGGCAAAGCGAGCAGTACTTC.

V is TRBV29-1 and J is TRBJ1-2; TRBD1 might be the D (6 bases). The germline CDR1 and CDR2 sequences are SQVTM and ANQGSEA. This CDR3 is 12 amino acids long. V lost 6 bases and J 4 bases, leaving 12 bases between the germline ends. The CDR3 here is CSVVDSLYGYTF. CDR3 sequence (DNA): TGCAGCGTAGTGGACAGCCTCTATGGCTACACCTTC.

Here the CDR3 DNA reads TGTGCTGGAGGTTTGGGAACCTACGAGCAGTACTTC. It yields the protein CAGGLGTYEQYF. The V and J genes are TRBV30 and TRBJ2-7; the D gene is possibly TRBD2 (5 bases). Germline V lookup: CDR1 GTSNPN, CDR2 SVGIG (reference sequence). CDR3 length: 12 amino acids.

The chain joins TRBV29-1 to TRBJ1-2; D ambiguous. Germline loops: CDR1 SQVTM, CDR2 ANQGSEA. The CDR3 has 11 residues. V was trimmed by 1 base and J by 8 bases, leaving 8 bases between them. As DNA, the CDR3 is TGCAGCGTTGAAGGAGGGCTGGGCTACACCTTC. Translating gives CSVEGGLGYTF.

J is TRBJ2-7 and V is TRBV6-1; tentatively, D is TRBD2 (6 bases). The germline V gene has CDR1 MNHNS and CDR2 SASEGT. The CDR3 loop spans 14 amino acids. The ends were cut back, 3 bases at V and 3 bases at J, with 12 bases in the middle. The CDR3 spells CASSEARGDYEQYF. The CDR3 DNA sequence: TGTGCCAGCAGTGAGGCTCGCGGGGACTACGAGCAGTACTTC.

This chain joins TRBV4-3 and TRBJ1-4, with a tentative D call TRBD1 (6 bases). Trimming cost V 2 bases and J 4 bases, with 11 bases left between them. The CDR3 extends over 15 amino acids. Per the germline V gene, CDR1 is LGHNA and CDR2 is YSLEER. This CDR3 is CASSQYAQGNEKLFF. The CDR3, as DNA: TGCGCCAGCAGCCAATACGCACAGGGTAATGAAAAACTGTTTTTT.

The chain recombines TRBV5-1 with TRBJ1-2; TRBD1 is a possible D gene (5 bases). V lost 0 bases and J lost 6, with 15 bases in between. The CDR3 is 15 amino acids. From germline, CDR1 is SGHRS and CDR2 YFSETQ. For the CDR3, the DNA is TGCGCCAGCAGCTTGGAACGGGGGGAAAGGGATGGCTACACCTTC. Protein: CASSLERGERDGYTF.

This clone was detected once. The rearrangement links TRBV7-6 to TRBJ1-3; D is possibly TRBD1 (6 bases). Trimming left V 1 base short and J 4 bases short, with 14 bases between. This CDR3 contains 16 residues. The germline CDR1 and CDR2 sequences are SGHVS and FNYEAQ. The CDR3 sequence: CASSLGMGATGNTIYF. In nucleotides, the CDR3 is TGTGCCAGCAGCTTAGGGATGGGGGCGACGGGAAACACCATATATTTT.

V is TRBV6-6 and J is TRBJ2-7; unclear D gene. This CDR3 contains 12 residues. Trimming stripped 7 bases from V and 3 bases from J, with 10 bases between. Germline assignment: CDR1 MNHNY and CDR2 SVGAGI (reference sequence). The CDR3 is CASTAGIYEQYF. CDR3 bases: TGTGCCAGCACGGCAGGCATCTACGAGCAGTACTTC.

The rearrangement links TRBV7-6 to TRBJ2-1; the match to TRBD1 covers 10 bases. With 5 bases clipped from V and 6 bases from J, the junction kept 10 bases outside the gene matches. This CDR3 is built from 16 residues. Germline V lookup: CDR1 SGHVS, CDR2 FNYEAQ. CDR3 in DNA: TGTGCCAGCAGCCTACACCGGGACAGGGGACCCAATGAGCAGTTCTTC. As protein: CASSLHRDRGPNEQFF.

This chain connects TRBV15 to TRBJ2-1; 7 bases are shared with TRBD1. Germline loops: CDR1 LNHNV, CDR2 YYDKDF (reference sequence). CDR3 length: 15 residues. V was pared by 4 bases and J by 2 bases, with 5 bases of the junction left unmatched. The CDR3 spells CATSISTGTYNEQFF. The CDR3 DNA reads TGTGCCACCAGCATCTCGACAGGGACCTACAATGAGCAGTTCTTC.

The rearrangement uses TRBV2 and TRBJ2-7; 9 bases fit TRBD1. The length of the CDR3 is 15 residues. Per germline, CDR1 SNHLY and CDR2 FYNNEI. Germline trimming cut 7 bases from V and 2 bases from J; bases unmatched to any gene: 9. The CDR3 loop is CASKYRDREAYEQYF. The CDR3 nucleotides are TGTGCCAGCAAGTACCGGGACAGGGAAGCCTACGAGCAGTACTTC.

V gene TRBV27 combines with J gene TRBJ2-3; unclear D gene. The CDR3 sequence is 15 residues long. Germline V gene lookup returns CDR1 MNHEY and CDR2 SMNVEV (reference sequence). The V end lost 1 base, the J end lost 0 bases, and 8 bases lay between the germline ends. The CDR3 sequence is CASSLCAISTDTQYF. The DNA of the CDR3 is TGTGCCAGCAGTTTATGCGCCATAAGCACAGATACGCAGTATTTT.

J is TRBJ2-1 and V is TRBV12-5; the match to TRBD2 covers 10 bases. The V segment lost 0 bases and the J segment 7 bases; nucleotides outside the gene matches: 15. Germline CDR1 and CDR2: LGHNT and FRNRAP. The CDR3 extends over 19 amino acids. The CDR3, as DNA: TGTGCTAGTGGTTTGGTAATAGGTCTAGCGGGAGCCCGAAGGAATGAGCAGTTCTTC. It translates to CASGLVIGLAGARRNEQFF. Full variable domain (remainder filled in from reference TRBV12-5 and TRBJ2-1): DARVTQTPRHKVTEMGQEVTMRCQPILGHNTVFWYRQTMMQGLELLAYFRNRAPLDDSGMPKDRFSAEMPDATLATLKIQPSEPRDSAVYFCASGLVIGLAGARRNEQFFGPGTRLTVL.

This clone has a single count. CDR3 sequence (DNA): TGTGCCAGCAGAGGAGGGAGAGCCTACGAGCAGTACTTC. It encodes CASRGGRAYEQYF. The chain is built from TRBV6-6 and TRBJ2-7; D perhaps matches TRBD2 (6 bases). The length of the CDR3 is 13 residues. V lost 6 bases, J lost 2 bases, and 11 bases lay in between. Germline CDR1 reads MNHNY; CDR2 reads SVGAGI (reference sequence).

V is TRBV7-2 and J is TRBJ2-7; 11 nucleotides line up with TRBD2. After removal of 5 bases from V and 3 bases from J, the junction contained 6 bases not matched to a gene. There are 15 residues in the CDR3. CDR1 is SGHTA, CDR2 FQGNSA, per germline. CDR3 amino acids: CASSPTSGSSYEQYF. CDR3 DNA sequence: TGTGCCAGCAGCCCCACTAGCGGGAGTAGCTACGAGCAGTACTTC.

V and J are TRBV6-1 and TRBJ2-1; possible D gene TRBD1, 6 bases. Trimming stripped 2 bases from V and 8 bases from J, with 13 bases between. This CDR3 has 14 amino acids. CDR1 and CDR2 from the germline V gene are MNHNS and SASEGT. CDR3 region: CASSEPFRGDEQFF. CDR3 in DNA: TGTGCCAGCAGTGAACCTTTCAGGGGTGATGAGCAGTTCTTC.

The V and J genes are TRBV30 and TRBJ1-2; 7 bases align to TRBD1. CDR1 GTSNPN and CDR2 SVGIG come from the germline V gene (reference sequence). V lost 4 bases, J lost 6 bases, and 14 bases stayed unmatched. This CDR3 has 15 residues. The CDR3 DNA follows: TGTGCCTGGAATCCGTCAGCGACAGGGCTGGATGGCTACACCTTC. It yields the protein CAWNPSATGLDGYTF.

The chain has TRBV30 and TRBJ2-5, with D possibly being TRBD2 (6 bases). The CDR3 has 15 amino acids. Looked up from germline, CDR1 is GTSNPN and CDR2 is SVGIG (reference sequence). V was pared by 0 bases and J by 1 base, with 12 bases between. In nucleotides, the CDR3 is TGTGCCTGGAGTGTACTTGCGGGACCCCAAGAGACCCAGTACTTC. It codes for CAWSVLAGPQETQYF.

This clone occurred a few times. The V call is TRBV19, the J call TRBJ1-1; 9 nucleotides line up with TRBD1. The CDR3 covers 17 residues. J gave up 6 bases and V 8 bases, and 19 bases lay outside the gene matches. The germline gives CDR1 LNHDA, CDR2 SQIVND (reference sequence). CDR3 residues: CASSFSSGGTGMAEAFF. CDR3 in DNA: TGTGCCAGTTCTTTTTCAAGTGGCGGGACAGGGATGGCTGAAGCTTTCTTT.

This clone has only a few counts. Sequence at one end of the junction differs from germline and may be a read error. The chain joins TRBV7-9 to TRBJ2-1, with a weak D call TRBD2 (6 bases). Germline values: CDR1 SEHNR, CDR2 FQNEAQ (reference sequence). The CDR3 is made up of 10 amino acids. The CDR3 region is CSSSLEGQFF. The DNA of the CDR3 is TGTTCCAGCAGCTTGGAGGGGCAGTTCTTC. Complete variable domain (other parts from reference TRBV7-9 and TRBJ2-1): DTGVSQNPRHKITKRGQNVTFRCDPISEHNRLYWYRQTLGQGPEFLTYFQNEAQLEKSRLLSDRFSAERPKGSFSTLEIQRTEQGDSAMYLCSSSLEGQFFGPGTRLTVL.

This CDR3 reads CASTVGGPKNSPLHF. DNA for the CDR3: TGTGCCAGCACGGTCGGGGGGCCGAAGAACTCACCCCTCCACTTT. The chain has TRBV7-8 and TRBJ1-6, with D possibly TRBD1 on 6 matching bases. The CDR3 contains 15 residues. The germline V and J ends were trimmed by 7 bases and 10 bases, with 20 bases remaining between them. Germline V lookup: CDR1 SGHVS, CDR2 FQNEAQ.

The V call is TRBV9, the J call TRBJ2-1; TRBD2 agrees at 9 bases. This CDR3 has 17 residues. Germline V CDR1 and CDR2: SGDLS, YYNGEE. V shed 0 bases, J shed 6 bases, and the junction held 10 bases outside the gene matches. The CDR3 protein is CASSVGSSGMFGNEQFF. Here the CDR3 DNA reads TGTGCCAGCAGCGTAGGTTCTAGCGGGATGTTTGGCAATGAGCAGTTCTTC.

The rearrangement uses TRBV5-5 and TRBJ2-7, with 10 bases aligning to TRBD2. CDR1 is SGHKS, CDR2 YYEKEE, per germline (reference sequence). V shed 0 bases, J shed 6 bases, and the junction held 6 bases outside the gene matches. This CDR3 is built from 15 residues. The CDR3 loop reads CASSLEGTSVSEQYF. Written as DNA, the CDR3 is TGTGCCAGCAGCTTGGAAGGGACTAGCGTCTCCGAGCAGTACTTC.